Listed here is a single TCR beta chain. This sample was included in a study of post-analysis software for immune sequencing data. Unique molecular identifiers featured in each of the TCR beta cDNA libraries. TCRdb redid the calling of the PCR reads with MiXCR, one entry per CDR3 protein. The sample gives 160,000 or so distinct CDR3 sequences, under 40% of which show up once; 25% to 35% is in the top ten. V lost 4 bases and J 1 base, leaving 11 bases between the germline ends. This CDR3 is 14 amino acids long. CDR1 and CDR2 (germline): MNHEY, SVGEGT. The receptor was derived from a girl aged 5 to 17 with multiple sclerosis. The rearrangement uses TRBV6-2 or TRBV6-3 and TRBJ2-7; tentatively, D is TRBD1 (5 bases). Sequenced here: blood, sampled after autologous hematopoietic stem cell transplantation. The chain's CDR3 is CASSFQGMSYEQYF. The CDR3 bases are TGTGCCAGCAGTTTCCAGGGAATGTCCTACGAGCAGTACTTC.